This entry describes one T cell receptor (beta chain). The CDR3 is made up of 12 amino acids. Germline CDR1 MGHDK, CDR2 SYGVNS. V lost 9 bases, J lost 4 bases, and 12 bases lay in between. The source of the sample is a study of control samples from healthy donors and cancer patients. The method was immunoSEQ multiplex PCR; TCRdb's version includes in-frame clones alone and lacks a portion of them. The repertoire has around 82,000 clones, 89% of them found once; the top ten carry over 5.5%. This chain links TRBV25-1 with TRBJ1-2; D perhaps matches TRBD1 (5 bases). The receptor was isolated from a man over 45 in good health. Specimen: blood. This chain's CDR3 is CASQGSGYGYTF. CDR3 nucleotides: TGTGCCAGTCAGGGTAGTGGCTATGGCTACACCTTC.